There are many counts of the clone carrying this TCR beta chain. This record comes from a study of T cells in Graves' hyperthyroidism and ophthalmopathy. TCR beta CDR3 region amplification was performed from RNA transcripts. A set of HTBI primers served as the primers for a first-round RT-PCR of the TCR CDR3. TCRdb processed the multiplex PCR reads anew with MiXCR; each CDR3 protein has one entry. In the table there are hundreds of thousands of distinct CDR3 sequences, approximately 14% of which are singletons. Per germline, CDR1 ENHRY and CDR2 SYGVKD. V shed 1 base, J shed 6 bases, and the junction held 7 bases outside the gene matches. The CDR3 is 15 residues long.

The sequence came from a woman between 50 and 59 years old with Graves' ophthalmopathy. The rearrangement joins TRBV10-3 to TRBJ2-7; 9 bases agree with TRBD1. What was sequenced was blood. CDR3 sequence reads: CAISEWGQGGSEQYF. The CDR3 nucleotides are TGTGCCATCAGTGAGTGGGGACAGGGAGGCTCCGAGCAGTACTTC.